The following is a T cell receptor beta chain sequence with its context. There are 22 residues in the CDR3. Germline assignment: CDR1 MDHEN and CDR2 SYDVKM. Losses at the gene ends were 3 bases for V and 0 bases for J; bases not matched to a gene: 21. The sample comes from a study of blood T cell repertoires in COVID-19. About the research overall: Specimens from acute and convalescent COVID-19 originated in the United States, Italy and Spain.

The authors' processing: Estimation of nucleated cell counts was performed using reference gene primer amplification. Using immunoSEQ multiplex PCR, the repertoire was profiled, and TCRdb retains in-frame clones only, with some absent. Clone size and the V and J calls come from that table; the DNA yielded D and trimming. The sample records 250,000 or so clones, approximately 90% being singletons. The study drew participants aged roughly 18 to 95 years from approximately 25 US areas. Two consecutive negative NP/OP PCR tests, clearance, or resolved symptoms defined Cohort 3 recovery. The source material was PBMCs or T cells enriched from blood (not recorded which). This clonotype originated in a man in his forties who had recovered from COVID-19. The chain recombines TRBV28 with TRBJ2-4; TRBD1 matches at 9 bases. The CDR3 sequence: CASSFPHLTGTGITLAKNIQYF. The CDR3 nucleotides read TGTGCCAGCAGTTTTCCCCATCTAACCGGGACAGGGATTACCCTAGCCAAAAACATTCAGTACTTC.